This T cell receptor (beta chain) was profiled in a study of blood T cell repertoires in COVID-19. Germline CDR1 and CDR2: SGHRS and YFSETQ. The CDR3 spans 14 residues. The V end was cut by 4 bases, the J end by 2 bases, with 10 bases between. This clone was seen at least ten times. The same CDR3 also results from other DNA sequences found in this sample. The protocol was immunoSEQ multiplex PCR, while the TCRdb copy is restricted to in-frame clones and leaves out a portion. This table has under 450,000 clones, around 84% appearing once. This chain links TRBV5-1 with TRBJ1-3; D is uncertain. The sample comprised peripheral blood. This TCR was recovered from a human donor with acute or convalescent COVID-19. The donor label of this sample is uncertain. The CDR3 sequence: CASSLDRAGNTIYF. The CDR3 DNA is TGCGCCAGCAGCCTAGACCGGGCTGGAAACACCATATATTTT.